A single T cell receptor (beta chain) is shown here with its context. Trimming took off 3 bases at V and 5 bases at J, with 14 bases between the two ends. The germline V gene has CDR1 SGHNT and CDR2 YYREEE (reference sequence). CDR3 size: 14 residues. This record belongs to a study of blood T cell repertoires in COVID-19. In the study's own analysis: Reference gene primer amplification yielded estimated nucleated cell counts. Profiled with immunoSEQ multiplex PCR; TCRdb holds only in-frame clones, not every one. V, J and clone size derive from that table, while D and trimming were established from the DNA sequence. The sample shows about 100,000 clones, around 86% of them seen only once.

The sequence derives from a woman in her seventies with acute or convalescent COVID-19. Sequencing was performed on peripheral blood. The V gene is TRBV5-4, the J gene TRBJ2-5; TRBD1 is a possible D gene (6 bases). The CDR3 here is CASSSGVGLETQYF. The DNA for the CDR3 is TGTGCCAGCAGCTCAGGGGTGGGCCTGGAGACCCAGTACTTC.